The 18 T cell receptor beta chains in this list originate from one sample, sequenced in a study of blood T cell repertoires in COVID-19. The repertoire was sequenced with immunoSEQ multiplex PCR; TCRdb's copy has only in-frame clones and lacks some. The profile covers some 260,000 clones, with around 90% appearing a single time and about 1.3% taken by the ten largest. The sequenced sample consisted of peripheral blood. The origin of the receptors is an elderly man with acute or convalescent COVID-19.

This chain uses TRBV27 with TRBJ2-7; 10 bases match TRBD1. Trimming removed 0 bases from V and 4 bases from J; junction bases left unmatched: 6. The germline V gene encodes CDR1 MNHEY and CDR2 SMNVEV (reference sequence). This CDR3 is 16 amino acids long. Here the CDR3 DNA reads TGTGCCAGCAGTTTATCGAGGGGACAGGGGAGGTACGAGCAGTACTTC. Translation gives CASSLSRGQGRYEQYF.

The chain has TRBV7-2 and TRBJ1-1; tentatively, D is TRBD1 (6 bases). V was cut by 3 bases and J by 4 bases, with 15 bases left in between. The germline V gene has CDR1 SGHTA and CDR2 FQGNSA. The CDR3 covers 15 residues. The CDR3 here is CASSFSRGGGTEAFF. The CDR3 bases are TGTGCCAGCAGCTTTTCTAGGGGGGGAGGCACTGAAGCTTTCTTT.

The chain uses TRBV9 and TRBJ1-3; D is undetermined. V was shortened by 2 bases and J by 3 bases, with 6 bases between the two germline ends. This CDR3 region has 13 residues. Germline CDR1 is SGDLS and CDR2 is YYNGEE. CDR3 nucleotide sequence: TGTGCCAGCAGCGTCGACATTGGAAACACCATATATTTT. Its translation: CASSVDIGNTIYF.

This chain connects TRBV9 to TRBJ1-5; D uncertain. CDR1 is SGDLS and CDR2 is YYNGEE in the germline V gene. V gave up 3 bases and J gave up 7 bases, with 20 bases separating them. The CDR3 totals 16 residues. The CDR3 DNA reads TGTGCCAGCAGCGCCAGGCCCCCCACTTCCCAGCAGCCCCAGCATTTT. Translated, it gives CASSARPPTSQQPQHF.

V is TRBV19 and J is TRBJ1-1; D is perhaps TRBD1 (6 bases). Germline CDR1 is LNHDA and CDR2 is SQIVND (reference sequence). V was shortened by 3 bases and J by 4 bases, with 12 bases between the two germline ends. There are 14 residues in the CDR3. CDR3 protein: CASSILTGATEAFF. DNA of the CDR3: TGTGCCAGTAGTATTCTGACAGGAGCCACTGAAGCTTTCTTT.

This clone occurred a few times. The chain has TRBV6-5 and TRBJ2-1; no reliable D call. The V gene's germline CDR1 is MNHEY and CDR2 SVGAGI. Trimming left V 1 base short and J 0 bases short, with 10 bases between. This CDR3 contains 16 residues. CDR3 nucleotides: TGTGCCAGCAGTTACTTGACTGCCAGCTCCTACAATGAGCAGTTCTTC. Encoded protein: CASSYLTASSYNEQFF.

The rearrangement uses TRBV5-4 and TRBJ2-3; 7 bases are a match to TRBD2. CDR3 length: 15 residues. Per the germline V gene, CDR1 is SGHNT and CDR2 is YYREEE (reference sequence). With V trimmed by 2 bases and J by 4 bases, 7 bases remained unmatched. CDR3 in amino acids: CASSLAGMTADTQYF. The CDR3 DNA reads as TGTGCCAGCAGCTTAGCGGGGATGACGGCAGATACGCAGTATTTT.

The chain is built from TRBV9 and TRBJ2-5, with D possibly TRBD2 on 6 matching bases. The CDR3 consists of 14 residues. Germline-derived CDR1 and CDR2 are SGDLS and YYNGEE. Trimming pared 3 bases from V and 7 bases from J, leaving 16 bases between. The DNA of the CDR3 is TGTGCCAGCAGCGAATGGGGGGTTCAGGGGACCCAGTACTTC. It translates to CASSEWGVQGTQYF.

CDR3 coding DNA: TGCGCCAGCAGCCTGGGACACCTCCAAGAGACCCAGTACTTC. Translating it yields CASSLGHLQETQYF. The V and J genes are TRBV5-1 and TRBJ2-5, with a tentative D call TRBD1 (6 bases). The germline V and J ends were trimmed by 4 bases and 1 base, with 11 bases remaining between them. Germline CDR1 reads SGHRS; CDR2 reads YFSETQ. CDR3 length: 14 residues.

The chain recombines TRBV5-1 with TRBJ2-7; perhaps TRBD1 as D (5 bases). CDR1 is SGHRS and CDR2 is YFSETQ in the germline V gene. Between the trimmed V and J ends, which lost 0 bases and 2 bases, there was a span of 12 bases. This CDR3 region has 15 residues. The chain's CDR3 is CASSLEGIGAYEQYF. DNA of the CDR3: TGCGCCAGCAGCTTGGAGGGGATAGGGGCCTACGAGCAGTACTTC.

The chain is built from TRBV15 and TRBJ1-1; D perhaps matches TRBD1 (5 bases). The CDR3 consists of 14 residues. Germline CDR1 LNHNV, CDR2 YYDKDF (reference sequence). V lost 0 bases and J lost 8, with 13 bases in between. The CDR3 here is CATSRDTGRAEAFF. DNA of the CDR3: TGTGCCACCAGCAGAGATACCGGCAGGGCAGAAGCTTTCTTT. Drawing the rest from reference TRBV15 and TRBJ1-1, the complete variable domain is DAMVIQNPRYQVTQFGKPVTLSCSQTLNHNVMYWYQQKSSQAPKLLFHYYDKDFNNEADTPDNFQSRRPNTSFCFLDIRSPGLGDTAMYLCATSRDTGRAEAFFGQGTRLTVV.

The J gene is TRBJ2-2, the V gene TRBV2, with 13 bases identical to TRBD2. This CDR3 has 16 amino acids. Germline values: CDR1 SNHLY, CDR2 FYNNEI. V gave up 4 bases and J gave up 4 bases; unmatched junction bases: 3. The CDR3 here is CASSGGTSGVTGELFF. CDR3 sequence (DNA): TGTGCCAGCAGTGGCGGGACTAGCGGGGTCACCGGGGAGCTGTTTTTT.

This chain joins TRBV19 and TRBJ2-7, with 7 bases identical to TRBD1. The CDR3 has 14 residues. Looked up from germline, CDR1 is LNHDA and CDR2 is SQIVND (reference sequence). Trimming took 3 bases from V and 2 from J; bases not matched to a gene: 4. CDR3 in amino acids: CASSIQGVPYEQYF. In nucleotides, the CDR3 is TGTGCCAGTAGTATCCAGGGGGTACCCTACGAGCAGTACTTC.

The chain recombines TRBV18 with TRBJ2-3; TRBD2 might be the D (7 bases). The ends were cut back, 0 bases at V and 3 bases at J, with 10 bases in the middle. The CDR3 has 15 residues. Germline V gene data show CDR1 as KGHSH and CDR2 as LQKENI. In DNA, the CDR3 is TGTGCCAGCTCACCACCGGGGGGGCAAACAGATACGCAGTATTTT. It specifies CASSPPGGQTDTQYF.

The chain joins TRBV7-2 to TRBJ2-7; D call uncertain. Trimming stripped 1 base from V and 1 base from J, with 8 bases between. Looked up from germline, CDR1 is SGHTA and CDR2 is FQGNSA. The CDR3 sequence is 14 residues long. This CDR3 is CASSLDGSSYEQYF. The CDR3 nucleotides read TGTGCCAGCAGCTTAGATGGCAGTTCCTACGAGCAGTACTTC. Looking up the rest from reference TRBV7-2 and TRBJ2-7 gives the full variable domain: GAGVSQSPSNKVTEKGKDVELRCDPISGHTALYWYRQSLGQGLEFLIYFQGNSAPDKSGLPSDRFSAERTGGSVSTLTIQRTQQEDSAVYLCASSLDGSSYEQYFGPGTRLTVT.

This chain connects TRBV4-3 to TRBJ2-7, with 8 bases aligning to TRBD2. The V segment lost 0 bases and the J segment 3 bases; nucleotides outside the gene matches: 1. Germline V gives CDR1 LGHNA, CDR2 YSLEER. The CDR3 has 14 residues. CDR3 sequence reads: CASSQDRGGYEQYF. The CDR3 coding sequence is TGCGCCAGCAGCCAAGATCGGGGGGGCTACGAGCAGTACTTC.

The chain is built from TRBV6-5 and TRBJ2-7; no reliable D call. CDR1 and CDR2 from the germline V gene are MNHEY and SVGAGI. V gave up 6 bases and J gave up 7 bases, with 22 bases separating them. There are 15 residues in the CDR3. DNA of the CDR3: TGTGCCAGCAGCAGCAACGGAGTCGCCCCCTGGGAGCAGTACTTC. The encoded protein is CASSSNGVAPWEQYF.

V usage is TRBV6-1 and J usage is TRBJ1-6, with 9 bases matching TRBD1. After removal of 2 bases from V and 16 bases from J, the junction contained 3 bases not matched to a gene. The CDR3 covers 12 residues. CDR1 is MNHNS and CDR2 is SASEGT in the germline V gene. This CDR3 reads CASSETGGGLHF. For the CDR3, the DNA is TGTGCCAGCAGTGAAACAGGGGGCGGGCTCCACTTT.